Shown below are 2 T cell receptor beta chains from a single sample sequenced in a study of shared clonotypes between healthy human individuals. CD45RO-negative, CCR7-positively selected cells formed the naive CD8 fraction, excluding terminally differentiated effector memory CD45RA+ cells. Repertoires were generated with immunoSEQ multiplex PCR, while TCRdb's copy carries only in-frame clones and drops some. This repertoire shows around 700,000 clones, 92% found once; its top ten account for approximately 22%. The sample was naive CD8+ T cells sorted from blood. Every receptor here comes from a man younger than 40 in good health.

The rearrangement links TRBV6-5 to TRBJ2-2; D possibly corresponds to TRBD1 (5 bases). Trimming shortened V by 7 bases and J by 5 bases, and 11 bases separated the two germline ends. Germline V gene data show CDR1 as MNHEY and CDR2 as SVGAGI. This CDR3 is built from 13 residues. CDR3 residues: CASTPRETGELFF. The CDR3 DNA follows: TGTGCCAGCACCCCCAGGGAAACCGGGGAGCTGTTTTTT.

J is TRBJ1-2 and V is TRBV10-3, with D possibly matching TRBD1 (6 bases). The CDR3 is made up of 16 amino acids. Germline V lookup: CDR1 ENHRY, CDR2 SYGVKD. V lost 5 bases, J lost 4 bases, and 20 bases lay in between. The CDR3 region is CAISPDWIGGIYGYTF. The CDR3 DNA is TGTGCCATCAGTCCAGACTGGATAGGGGGGATCTATGGCTACACCTTC.